This TCR beta chain was sequenced during a study of identical twins. Study outcomes and limitations: Among monozygotic twins, out-of-frame TCR alpha sharing exceeded what models predicted. Out-of-frame alpha sequences shared by twins were enriched for low generation probability.

TCRdb re-derived calls from the 5' RACE reads in MiXCR, one entry per CDR3 protein. This table holds approximately 600,000 distinct CDR3 sequences, 9% to 10% found once. About this clonotype itself: Its antigen remains unidentified.

This CDR3 is 11 amino acids long. The germline gives CDR1 DFQATT, CDR2 SNEGSKA (reference sequence). Trimming stripped 3 bases from V and 4 bases from J, with 7 bases between. All donors were healthy, and all were Caucasian. This sample was also put to use in a study of yellow fever vaccine responses in identical twins. From that paper: The T cell response to vaccination in identical twins was reportedly partly convergent and partly personalized.

The source of this sequence is a woman aged 18-29 years in good health. The genes are TRBV20-1 and TRBJ2-7, with unresolved D. Input material: PBMCs. The CDR3 region is CSARAGYEQYF. CDR3 nucleotides: TGCAGTGCTAGGGCCGGATACGAGCAGTACTTC.